A single T cell receptor (beta chain) is shown here with its context. Antigen specificity is unknown. This specimen belongs to a study of T cell responses to AZD1222 COVID-19 vaccine. Study observations and caveats: In the spike-specific TCR repertoire, nearly half reportedly target unmutated variant regions. The donor group comprised mostly white British people and more females; the analysis possibly underestimated clonal diversity.

The data were produced by immunoSEQ multiplex PCR, yet TCRdb's version contains in-frame clones alone and is incomplete. The sample carries some 200,000 clones, roughly 94% recorded once. This clonotype was sampled from an adult who received the MenACWY meningococcal vaccine as a control. The input for sequencing was peripheral blood, taken 28 days after the second dose of the MenACWY control vaccine.

The CDR3 DNA reads TGCAGCGACTCCCCGGGTGGGAATTCACCCCTCCACTTT. Amino acids: CSDSPGGNSPLHF. The rearrangement links TRBV29-1 to TRBJ1-6; D is uncertain. The CDR3 has 13 residues. Trimming took off 7 bases at V and 7 bases at J, with 14 bases between the two ends. CDR1 SQVTM and CDR2 ANQGSEA come from the germline V gene.